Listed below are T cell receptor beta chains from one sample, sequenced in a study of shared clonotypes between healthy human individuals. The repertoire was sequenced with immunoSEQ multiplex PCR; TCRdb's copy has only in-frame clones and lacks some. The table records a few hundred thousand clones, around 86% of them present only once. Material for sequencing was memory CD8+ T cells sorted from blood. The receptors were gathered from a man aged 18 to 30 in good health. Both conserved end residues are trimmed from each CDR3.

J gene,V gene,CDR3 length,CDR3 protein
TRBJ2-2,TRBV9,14,ASSATGGPRTGELF
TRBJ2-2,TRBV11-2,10,ASTPNTGELF
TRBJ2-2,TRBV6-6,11,ASKGIGTGELF
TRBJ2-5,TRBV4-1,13,ASSQGLLPRETQY
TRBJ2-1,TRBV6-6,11,ASNLGQTNEQF
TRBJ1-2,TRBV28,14,ASSIPREGTNYGYT
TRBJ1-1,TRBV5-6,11,ASSFGTGTEAF
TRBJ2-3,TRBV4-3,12,ASSQRQGPDTQY
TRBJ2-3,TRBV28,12,ASSSLTGLDTQY
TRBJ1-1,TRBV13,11,ASSLLGGTEAF
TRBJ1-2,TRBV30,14,AWSGTGGSNVYGYT
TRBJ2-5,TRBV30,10,AWSEIWGTQY
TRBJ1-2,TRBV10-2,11,ASSEAWTGLHT
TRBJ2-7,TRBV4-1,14,ASSQELTGGGYEQY
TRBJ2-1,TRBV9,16,ASSVEVRERHSYNEQF
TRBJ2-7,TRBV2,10,ASSQGPYEQY
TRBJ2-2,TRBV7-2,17,ASSPTAVGTYTNTGELF
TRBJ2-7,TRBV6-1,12,ASSAPGTLEEQY
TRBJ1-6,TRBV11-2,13,ASSLDLYGGSPLH
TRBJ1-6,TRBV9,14,ASSVFQGIENSPLH
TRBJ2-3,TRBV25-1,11,ASSETHTDTQY
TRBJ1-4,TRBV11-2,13,ASSPTGGINEKLF
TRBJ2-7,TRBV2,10,ASKLSPHEQY
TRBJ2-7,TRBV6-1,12,ASSEIPQGYEQY
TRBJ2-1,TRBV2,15,ASSDDEKQGDRHEQF
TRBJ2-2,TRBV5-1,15,ASSLEPKIPNTGELF
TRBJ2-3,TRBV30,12,AWNGGPSTDTQY